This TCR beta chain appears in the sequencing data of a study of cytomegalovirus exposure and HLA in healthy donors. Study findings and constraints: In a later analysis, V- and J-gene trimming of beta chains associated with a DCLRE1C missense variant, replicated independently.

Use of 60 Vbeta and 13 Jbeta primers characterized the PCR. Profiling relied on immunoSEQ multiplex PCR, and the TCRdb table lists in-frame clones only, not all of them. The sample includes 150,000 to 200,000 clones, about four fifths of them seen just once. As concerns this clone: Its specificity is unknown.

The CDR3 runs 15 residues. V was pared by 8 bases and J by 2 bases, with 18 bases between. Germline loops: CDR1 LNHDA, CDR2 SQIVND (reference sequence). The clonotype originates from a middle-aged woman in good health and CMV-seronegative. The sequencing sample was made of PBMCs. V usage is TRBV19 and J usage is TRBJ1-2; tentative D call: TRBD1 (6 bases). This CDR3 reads CASSWGGPVNYGYTF. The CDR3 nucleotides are TGTGCCAGTTCTTGGGGGGGCCCTGTAAACTATGGCTACACCTTC.